Presented here are 5 T cell receptor beta chains from one specimen sequenced in a study of cytomegalovirus exposure and HLA in healthy donors. The assay was immunoSEQ multiplex PCR, and TCRdb's table has in-frame clones only and misses some. The sample has about 200,000 clones; roughly 84% are singletons. Input material: PBMCs. The receptor set was obtained from a woman younger than 45 in good health and CMV-seropositive.

The chain combines TRBV6-5 with TRBJ2-7, with a tentative D call TRBD2 (5 bases). V was cut by 0 bases and J by 2 bases, with 11 bases left in between. Germline values: CDR1 MNHEY, CDR2 SVGAGI. The CDR3 is made up of 15 amino acids. Written as DNA, the CDR3 is TGTGCCAGCAGTTACTCGGCGCTAGCTACCTACGAGCAGTACTTC. The encoded protein is CASSYSALATYEQYF.

This chain links TRBV9 with TRBJ1-1; 8 bases agree with TRBD1. CDR1 is SGDLS and CDR2 is YYNGEE in the germline V gene. Unmatched junction bases numbered 11, after V lost 0 bases and J lost 4 bases. This CDR3 comprises 17 residues. For the CDR3, the DNA is TGTGCCAGCAGCGTAGTGCCCGTGACAGGGGCGGGCACTGAAGCTTTCTTT. Encoded protein: CASSVVPVTGAGTEAFF. Using reference TRBV9 and TRBJ1-1 for the parts outside the CDR3, the full variable domain is DSGVTQTPKHLITATGQRVTLRCSPRSGDLSVYWYQQSLDQGLQFLIQYYNGEERAKGNILERFSAQQFPDLHSELNLSSLELGDSALYFCASSVVPVTGAGTEAFFGQGTRLTVV.

The V gene is TRBV28, the J gene TRBJ2-5; 7 bases are a match to TRBD1. The CDR3 is 15 residues long. V was pared by 5 bases and J by 4 bases, with 10 bases of the junction left unmatched. Germline V CDR1 and CDR2: MDHEN, SYDVKM. The CDR3 DNA reads as TGTGCCAGCAGTCCCCCGGTCAGGGGGAGAGAGACCCAGTACTTC. Translating gives CASSPPVRGRETQYF.

V is TRBV13 and J is TRBJ2-3; tentatively, D is TRBD2 (6 bases). The CDR3 extends over 14 amino acids. Trimming left V 5 bases short and J 0 bases short, with 9 bases between. CDR1 PRHDT and CDR2 FYEKMQ come from the germline V gene (reference sequence). The CDR3 bases are TGTGCCAGCAGCCAGCGGGCTAGCACAGATACGCAGTATTTT. It translates to CASSQRASTDTQYF.

This clone was found a few times. The chain combines TRBV30 with TRBJ1-1, with D perhaps matching TRBD1 (6 bases). Trimming removed 1 base from V and 7 bases from J, with 7 bases in between. CDR1 and CDR2 (germline): GTSNPN, SVGIG (reference sequence). This CDR3 has 11 residues. The CDR3 region has the DNA TGTGCCTGGAGTGCAGGGGTTGAAGCTTTCTTT. Amino acids: CAWSAGVEAFF.